These 16 T cell receptor beta chains were sequenced from one sample in a study of blood T cell repertoires in COVID-19. Sequencing used immunoSEQ multiplex PCR; TCRdb keeps in-frame clones, though not all of them. The sample lists about 190,000 clones, more than 75% occurring once. Sample: peripheral blood. The receptors were sampled from a man between 35 and 55 years old with active or convalescent COVID-19.

A note on this clone: The same CDR3 arises from other DNA sequences in this sample as well. The chain joins TRBV6-2 or TRBV6-3 to TRBJ1-1, with a weak D call TRBD1 (6 bases). Germline V CDR1 and CDR2: MNHEY, SVGEGT. This CDR3 contains 14 residues. V was pared by 3 bases and J by 4 bases, with 12 bases between. The CDR3 region has the DNA TGTGCCAGCAGTTATGTGGGGGCGTCCACTGAAGCTTTCTTT. Protein sequence: CASSYVGASTEAFF.

The V call is TRBV9, the J call TRBJ1-3; 9 nucleotides line up with TRBD1. This CDR3 region has 16 residues. CDR1 and CDR2 from the germline V gene are SGDLS and YYNGEE. V shed 0 bases, J shed 1 base, and the junction held 2 bases outside the gene matches. CDR3 coding DNA: TGTGCCAGCAGCGTAGGGGGACAGGGATCTGGAAACACCATATATTTT. Residues: CASSVGGQGSGNTIYF.

In this sample, this clone turned up once. The chain joins TRBV2 to TRBJ1-1; 8 bases are a match to TRBD1. The CDR3 has 12 residues. Trimming cost V 8 bases and J 1 base; bases outside gene matches: 0. CDR1 and CDR2 (germline): SNHLY, FYNNEI. As DNA, the CDR3 is TGTGCCAGCGGGACAGGGAACACTGAAGCTTTCTTT. Protein product: CASGTGNTEAFF.

This chain links TRBV5-5 with TRBJ2-7, with 7 bases identical to TRBD2. J was trimmed by 6 bases and V by 2 bases; bases with no gene match: 8. Germline CDR1 is SGHKS and CDR2 is YYEKEE (reference sequence). This CDR3 has 14 amino acids. DNA of the CDR3: TGTGCCAGCAGCTTTGTCCCGGGAGGTGGCGAGCAGTACTTC. It specifies CASSFVPGGGEQYF.

CDR3 region: CASSYGAGQETQYF. DNA for the CDR3: TGTGCCAGCAGTTACGGGGCAGGGCAAGAGACCCAGTACTTC. The J gene is TRBJ2-5, the V gene TRBV6-2 or TRBV6-3, with D perhaps matching TRBD1 (5 bases). Germline V gives CDR1 MNHEY, CDR2 SVGEGT. The V end lost 2 bases, the J end lost 2 bases, and 9 bases lay between the germline ends. The CDR3 consists of 14 residues.

The J gene is TRBJ2-2, the V gene TRBV25-1, with 10 bases identical to TRBD2. This CDR3 is built from 16 residues. V shed 4 bases, J shed 2 bases, and the junction held 4 bases outside the gene matches. CDR1 MGHDK and CDR2 SYGVNS come from the germline V gene. The CDR3 sequence is CASSVASGRNTGELFF. The CDR3, as DNA: TGTGCCAGCAGTGTCGCTAGCGGGAGAAACACCGGGGAGCTGTTTTTT. Full variable domain (rest looked up from reference TRBV25-1 and TRBJ2-2): EADIYQTPRYLVIGTGKKITLECSQTMGHDKMYWYQQDPGMELHLIHYSYGVNSTEKGDLSSESTVSRIRTEHFPLTLESARPSHTSQYLCASSVASGRNTGELFFGEGSRLTVL.

The rearrangement uses TRBV9 and TRBJ1-3, with 8 bases lining up with TRBD1. The V segment lost 0 bases and the J segment 3 bases; nucleotides outside the gene matches: 8. Germline CDR1 reads SGDLS; CDR2 reads YYNGEE. CDR3 length: 17 residues. The CDR3 region is CASSVGPQGASGNTIYF. DNA of the CDR3: TGTGCCAGCAGCGTAGGGCCTCAGGGGGCTAGTGGAAACACCATATATTTT.

DNA for the CDR3: TGTGCCAGCAGTACCGGCAGGGCCCGGTATAATTCACCCCTCCACTTT. It specifies CASSTGRARYNSPLHF. The rearrangement links TRBV7-2 to TRBJ1-6, with TRBD1 as a possible D gene (5 bases). This CDR3 has 16 amino acids. Germline CDR1 SGHTA, CDR2 FQGNSA. Deletions cut 6 bases from V and 4 bases from J, with 16 bases between. The full variable domain, its missing parts supplied by reference TRBV7-2 and TRBJ1-6, is GAGVSQSPSNKVTEKGKDVELRCDPISGHTALYWYRQSLGQGLEFLIYFQGNSAPDKSGLPSDRFSAERTGGSVSTLTIQRTQQEDSAVYLCASSTGRARYNSPLHFGNGTRLTVT.

This chain connects TRBV24-1 to TRBJ1-3, with a tentative D call TRBD1 (5 bases). In germline, CDR1 is KGHDR, CDR2 SFDVKD. V lost 2 bases, J lost 4 bases, and 14 bases lay in between. The CDR3 sequence is 16 residues long. CDR3 sequence: CATSDSRVTAGNTIYF. CDR3 coding DNA: TGTGCCACCAGTGATTCCAGGGTGACTGCAGGAAACACCATATATTTT.

This clone appeared once. J is TRBJ2-2 and V is TRBV27; D not resolved. Germline CDR1 reads MNHEY; CDR2 reads SMNVEV (reference sequence). Trimming removed 2 bases at V and 2 bases at J, with 6 bases between. The CDR3 is made up of 14 amino acids. CDR3 sequence reads: CASSLAYNTGELFF. DNA of the CDR3: TGTGCCAGCAGTTTAGCCTACAACACCGGGGAGCTGTTTTTT.

The chain is built from TRBV15 and TRBJ1-5; D unresolved. This CDR3 contains 14 residues. V dropped 1 base and J dropped 0 bases, with 4 bases sitting between them. Germline V gives CDR1 LNHNV, CDR2 YYDKDF (reference sequence). This CDR3 reads CATSRASSNQPQHF. CDR3 nucleotides: TGTGCCACCAGCAGAGCCAGTAGCAATCAGCCCCAGCATTTT.

The chain employs TRBV15 and TRBJ1-5, with a weak D call TRBD1 (6 bases). The V end was cut by 3 bases, the J end by 8 bases, with 11 bases between. The CDR3 runs 13 residues. CDR1 LNHNV and CDR2 YYDKDF come from the germline V gene (reference sequence). CDR3 sequence: CATSSGQSKPQHF. The CDR3 DNA reads as TGTGCCACCAGCAGCGGACAGAGTAAGCCCCAGCATTTT.

The rearrangement joins TRBV6-4 to TRBJ1-2, with D possibly TRBD1 on 5 matching bases. This CDR3 comprises 16 residues. V lost 0 bases and J lost 4, with 15 bases in between. Germline values: CDR1 MRHNA, CDR2 SNTAGT. The CDR3 sequence: CASSDSSGTLVYGYTF. The CDR3 DNA sequence: TGTGCCAGCAGTGACTCCTCTGGGACTTTAGTCTATGGCTACACCTTC.

The chain joins TRBV20-1 to TRBJ2-5, with a possible D match to TRBD1 (6 bases). Trimming cost V 3 bases and J 2 bases, with 10 bases left between them. CDR1 and CDR2 (germline): DFQATT, SNEGSKA (reference sequence). CDR3 length: 13 amino acids. CDR3 nucleotides: TGCAGTGCTAGTGGGACACTTCAAGAGACCCAGTACTTC. This translates into CSASGTLQETQYF.

The chain uses TRBV2 and TRBJ2-7; possible D gene TRBD1, 6 bases. CDR3 size: 13 residues. V lost 5 bases and J lost 10, with 18 bases in between. Per germline, CDR1 SNHLY and CDR2 FYNNEI. The CDR3 coding sequence is TGTGCCAGCAGTCAGGTTGAGACAGGCCGTCAGTACTTC. This translates into CASSQVETGRQYF.

The genes are TRBV5-8 and TRBJ1-5; D is perhaps TRBD1 (6 bases). V was pared by 4 bases and J by 8 bases, with 16 bases between. Germline assignment: CDR1 SGHTS and CDR2 YDEGEE. The length of the CDR3 is 14 residues. DNA of the CDR3: TGTGCCAGCAGCCCGGGACAAGGGGGAGAGCCCCAGCATTTT. Encoded protein: CASSPGQGGEPQHF. The complete variable domain, with remaining parts taken from reference TRBV5-8 and TRBJ1-5, reads EAGVTQSPTHLIKTRGQQATLRCSPISGHTSVYWYQQALGLGLQFLLWYDEGEERNRGNFPPRFSGRQFPNYSSELNVNALELEDSALYLCASSPGQGGEPQHFGDGTRLSIL.